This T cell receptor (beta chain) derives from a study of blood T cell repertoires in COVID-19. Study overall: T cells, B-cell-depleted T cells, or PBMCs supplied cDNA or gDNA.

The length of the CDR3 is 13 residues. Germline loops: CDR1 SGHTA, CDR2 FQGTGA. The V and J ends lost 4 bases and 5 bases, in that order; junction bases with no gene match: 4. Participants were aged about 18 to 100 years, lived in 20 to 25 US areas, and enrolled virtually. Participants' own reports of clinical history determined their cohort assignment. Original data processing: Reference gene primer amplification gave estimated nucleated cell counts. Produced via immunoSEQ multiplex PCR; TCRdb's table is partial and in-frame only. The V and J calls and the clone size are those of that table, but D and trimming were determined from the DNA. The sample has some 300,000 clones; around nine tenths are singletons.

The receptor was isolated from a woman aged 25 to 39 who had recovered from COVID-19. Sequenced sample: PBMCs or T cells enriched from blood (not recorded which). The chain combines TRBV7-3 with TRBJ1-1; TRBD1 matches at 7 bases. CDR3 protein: CASSSQGWTEAFF. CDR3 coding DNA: TGTGCCAGCAGCTCACAGGGGTGGACTGAAGCTTTCTTT.